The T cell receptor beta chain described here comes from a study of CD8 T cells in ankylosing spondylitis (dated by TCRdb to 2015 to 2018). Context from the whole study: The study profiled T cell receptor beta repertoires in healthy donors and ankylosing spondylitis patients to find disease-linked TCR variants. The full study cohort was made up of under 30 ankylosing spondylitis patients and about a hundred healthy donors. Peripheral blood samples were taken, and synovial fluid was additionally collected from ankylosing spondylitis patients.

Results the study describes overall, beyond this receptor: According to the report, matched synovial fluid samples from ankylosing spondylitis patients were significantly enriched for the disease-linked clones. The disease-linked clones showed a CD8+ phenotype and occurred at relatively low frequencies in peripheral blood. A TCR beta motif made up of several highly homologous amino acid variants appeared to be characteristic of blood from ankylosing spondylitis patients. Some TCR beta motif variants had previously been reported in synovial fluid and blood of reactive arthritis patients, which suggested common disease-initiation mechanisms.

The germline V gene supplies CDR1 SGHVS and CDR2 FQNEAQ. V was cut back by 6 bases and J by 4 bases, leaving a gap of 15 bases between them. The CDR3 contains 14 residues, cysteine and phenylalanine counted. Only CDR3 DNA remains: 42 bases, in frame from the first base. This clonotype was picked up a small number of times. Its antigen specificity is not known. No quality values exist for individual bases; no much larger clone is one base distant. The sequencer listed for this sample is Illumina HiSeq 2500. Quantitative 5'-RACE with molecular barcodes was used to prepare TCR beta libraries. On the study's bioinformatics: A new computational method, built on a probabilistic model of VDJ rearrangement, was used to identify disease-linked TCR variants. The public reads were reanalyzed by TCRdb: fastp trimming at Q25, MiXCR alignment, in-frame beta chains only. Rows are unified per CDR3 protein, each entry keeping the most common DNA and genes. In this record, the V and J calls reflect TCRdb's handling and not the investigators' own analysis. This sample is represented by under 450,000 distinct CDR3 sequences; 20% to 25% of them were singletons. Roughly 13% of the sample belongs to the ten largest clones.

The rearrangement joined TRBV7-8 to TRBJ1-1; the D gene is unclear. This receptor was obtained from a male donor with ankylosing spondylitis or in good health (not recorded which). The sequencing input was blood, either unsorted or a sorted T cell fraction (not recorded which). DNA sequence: TGTGCCAGCAGTCTCGACAATCGGGGCACTGAAGCTTTCTTT. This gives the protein CASSLDNRGTEAFF.